This is a list of T cell receptor beta chains from one sample in a study of T cell responses to AZD1222 COVID-19 vaccine. The protocol was immunoSEQ multiplex PCR, while the TCRdb copy is restricted to in-frame clones and leaves out a portion. The sample carries roughly 77,000 clones, 90% recorded once. The input for sequencing was peripheral blood, taken 28 days after the second AZD1222 dose. Every receptor here comes from an adult who received the AZD1222 COVID-19 vaccine. The CDR3 runs from the conserved cysteine through the conserved F or W. The D gene is left open where the match is weak. Size is omitted from some rows. Given values are once, few, many or a class for expanded clones.

d_gene: -; v_gene: TRBV12-3/TRBV12-4; j_gene: TRBJ2-1; abundance: -; CDR3aa: CASRREAYNEQFF
d_gene: -; v_gene: TRBV7-2; j_gene: TRBJ1-2; abundance: -; CDR3aa: CASSIGPGNGYTF
d_gene: -; v_gene: TRBV5-1; j_gene: TRBJ1-5; abundance: -; CDR3aa: CASSWDSNQPQHF
d_gene: -; v_gene: TRBV15; j_gene: TRBJ1-2; abundance: -; CDR3aa: CATSRGGQDEYGYTF
d_gene: TRBD2; v_gene: TRBV20-1; j_gene: TRBJ2-1; abundance: once; CDR3aa: CSASFSGRASEQFF
d_gene: -; v_gene: TRBV6-6; j_gene: TRBJ2-1; abundance: -; CDR3aa: CASYKLSGNNEQFF
d_gene: -; v_gene: TRBV4-1; j_gene: TRBJ1-5; abundance: medium-sized; CDR3aa: CASSRGTNQPQHF
d_gene: -; v_gene: TRBV28; j_gene: TRBJ2-5; abundance: -; CDR3aa: CASSWTSQETQYF
d_gene: -; v_gene: TRBV5-4; j_gene: TRBJ2-5; abundance: -; CDR3aa: CASSPPPGTQETQYF
d_gene: -; v_gene: TRBV3-1/TRBV3-2; j_gene: TRBJ2-5; abundance: -; CDR3aa: CASSQGRDGTQYF
d_gene: -; v_gene: TRBV4-1; j_gene: TRBJ2-7; abundance: -; CDR3aa: CASSQDRNNGDEQYF
d_gene: -; v_gene: TRBV6-5; j_gene: TRBJ1-2; abundance: -; CDR3aa: CASSYSLTLDYGYTF
d_gene: TRBD2; v_gene: TRBV5-5; j_gene: TRBJ2-7; abundance: -; CDR3aa: CASSLVAGGPYEQYF
d_gene: TRBD1; v_gene: TRBV4-1; j_gene: TRBJ1-2; abundance: -; CDR3aa: CASSQEEDRLFDYGYTF
d_gene: TRBD1; v_gene: TRBV19; j_gene: TRBJ1-2; abundance: once; CDR3aa: CASTDRGNYGYTF
d_gene: TRBD2; v_gene: TRBV9; j_gene: TRBJ2-1; abundance: -; CDR3aa: CASTEIAGGDEQFF
d_gene: TRBD1; v_gene: TRBV24-1; j_gene: TRBJ2-2; abundance: -; CDR3aa: CATSADRLGGELFF
d_gene: -; v_gene: TRBV12-3/TRBV12-4; j_gene: TRBJ1-2; abundance: -; CDR3aa: CASSPGFNYGYTF
d_gene: -; v_gene: TRBV7-8; j_gene: TRBJ2-1; abundance: -; CDR3aa: CASSFDNEQFF
d_gene: -; v_gene: TRBV6-5; j_gene: TRBJ2-1; abundance: -; CDR3aa: CASMIEGRTYNEQFF
d_gene: TRBD1; v_gene: TRBV18; j_gene: TRBJ1-1; abundance: -; CDR3aa: CASSPTTGGGDTEAFF
d_gene: -; v_gene: TRBV5-1; j_gene: TRBJ1-1; abundance: -; CDR3aa: CASSPFGGRPEAFF
d_gene: -; v_gene: TRBV2; j_gene: TRBJ2-3; abundance: -; CDR3aa: CASSRTGLDTQYF
d_gene: -; v_gene: TRBV7-6; j_gene: TRBJ2-1; abundance: -; CDR3aa: CASSTGFNEQFF
d_gene: TRBD1; v_gene: TRBV4-2; j_gene: TRBJ1-3; abundance: -; CDR3aa: CASSQDHVQGSGNTIYF
d_gene: -; v_gene: TRBV6-2/TRBV6-3; j_gene: TRBJ1-2; abundance: -; CDR3aa: CASSTAGGNYGYTF
d_gene: -; v_gene: TRBV6-2/TRBV6-3; j_gene: TRBJ2-7; abundance: -; CDR3aa: CASSYPQGDHEQYF
d_gene: TRBD1; v_gene: TRBV5-6; j_gene: TRBJ2-7; abundance: few; CDR3aa: CASSTTGGNSYEQYF
d_gene: -; v_gene: TRBV11-3; j_gene: TRBJ2-3; abundance: -; CDR3aa: CASSFSTDPSTDTQYF
d_gene: -; v_gene: TRBV7-9; j_gene: TRBJ2-7; abundance: -; CDR3aa: CASSLGGFGEQYF
d_gene: -; v_gene: TRBV6-5; j_gene: TRBJ1-1; abundance: once; CDR3aa: CASSKWDGNTEAFF
d_gene: TRBD1; v_gene: TRBV7-3; j_gene: TRBJ2-1; abundance: -; CDR3aa: CASSPTGDTRAGWYNEQFF
d_gene: -; v_gene: TRBV12-3/TRBV12-4; j_gene: TRBJ1-1; abundance: once; CDR3aa: CASSPGQEAFF
d_gene: -; v_gene: TRBV12-3/TRBV12-4; j_gene: TRBJ2-2; abundance: -; CDR3aa: CASSFWSTGELFF
d_gene: -; v_gene: TRBV7-9; j_gene: TRBJ2-7; abundance: -; CDR3aa: CASSPVRDPYEQYF
d_gene: -; v_gene: TRBV11-3; j_gene: TRBJ2-2; abundance: -; CDR3aa: CASSFEGGGTGELFF
d_gene: -; v_gene: TRBV20-1; j_gene: TRBJ2-5; abundance: once; CDR3aa: CSTRMTETQYF
d_gene: -; v_gene: TRBV5-4; j_gene: TRBJ2-1; abundance: -; CDR3aa: CASSLAGRGYNEQFF
d_gene: TRBD2; v_gene: TRBV9; j_gene: TRBJ2-1; abundance: -; CDR3aa: CATRAAGGPGNEQFF
d_gene: TRBD1; v_gene: TRBV7-9; j_gene: TRBJ2-1; abundance: once; CDR3aa: CASSLFGTGDGEQFF
d_gene: TRBD2; v_gene: TRBV7-2; j_gene: TRBJ2-3; abundance: -; CDR3aa: CASSLVGPSGNTQYF
d_gene: -; v_gene: TRBV9; j_gene: TRBJ2-1; abundance: -; CDR3aa: CASSVETGRYNEQFF
d_gene: -; v_gene: TRBV5-1; j_gene: TRBJ1-1; abundance: -; CDR3aa: CASSLGGSNEAFF
d_gene: -; v_gene: TRBV27; j_gene: TRBJ1-2; abundance: -; CDR3aa: CASGRLGGYGYTF
d_gene: TRBD2; v_gene: TRBV10-3; j_gene: TRBJ2-1; abundance: -; CDR3aa: CAISKVAGENNEQFF
d_gene: TRBD1; v_gene: TRBV7-3; j_gene: TRBJ1-1; abundance: -; CDR3aa: CASSLGTATQNTEAFF
d_gene: -; v_gene: TRBV12-3/TRBV12-4; j_gene: TRBJ2-7; abundance: -; CDR3aa: CASSFTGKEQYF
d_gene: TRBD1; v_gene: TRBV5-1; j_gene: TRBJ1-2; abundance: -; CDR3aa: CASSLETGGYTF
d_gene: -; v_gene: TRBV2; j_gene: TRBJ2-1; abundance: -; CDR3aa: CASSEQRNEQFF
d_gene: -; v_gene: TRBV3-1/TRBV3-2; j_gene: TRBJ2-5; abundance: -; CDR3aa: CASSQGGKETQYF
d_gene: -; v_gene: TRBV18; j_gene: TRBJ1-4; abundance: -; CDR3aa: CASSPRRAGPGEKLFF
d_gene: TRBD1; v_gene: TRBV11-3; j_gene: TRBJ1-3; abundance: -; CDR3aa: CASSLYGTGQGNTIYF
d_gene: -; v_gene: TRBV5-1; j_gene: TRBJ1-3; abundance: once; CDR3aa: CASSPRPGPGEGSGNTIYF
d_gene: -; v_gene: TRBV7-9; j_gene: TRBJ2-1; abundance: once; CDR3aa: CASSLGRLNEQFF
d_gene: -; v_gene: TRBV20-1; j_gene: TRBJ2-1; abundance: -; CDR3aa: CSASRASSFEQFF
d_gene: -; v_gene: TRBV6-5; j_gene: TRBJ2-7; abundance: -; CDR3aa: CASSSGRISYEQYF
d_gene: -; v_gene: TRBV4-1; j_gene: TRBJ1-3; abundance: -; CDR3aa: CASSQGRERGSTGNTIYF